Following are 27 T cell receptor beta chains from one sample sequenced in a study of early T cells in non-severe SARS-CoV-2 infection. TCRdb recomputed calls from the 5' RACE reads with MiXCR, one row per CDR3 protein. This table holds roughly 92,000 distinct CDR3 sequences, roughly 12% found once. The sequencing here drew on whole blood, taken at baseline. Receptor source: an adult who was a healthcare worker with PCR-confirmed SARS-CoV-2 infection or an uninfected control (not recorded which).

This clonotype has more than one count but fewer than ten. At one of its ends the junction is not consistent with the germline gene, which may arise from a read error. This chain uses TRBV30 with TRBJ2-1; 10 bases match TRBD2. The germline V gene encodes CDR1 GTSNPN and CDR2 SVGIG (reference sequence). The CDR3 has 13 amino acids. In nucleotides, the CDR3 is TGTGCCTGGTCATCTAGCGGGAGCTATTCGAAGAGATTC. It encodes CAWSSSGSYSKRF.

The rearrangement uses TRBV2 and TRBJ2-1; TRBD2 matches at 11 bases. Per germline, CDR1 SNHLY and CDR2 FYNNEI. Trimming removed 6 bases from V and 7 bases from J; junction bases left unmatched: 5. This CDR3 spans 14 amino acids. The CDR3 loop is CASRALAGENEQFF. Here the CDR3 DNA reads TGTGCCAGCAGGGCACTAGCGGGAGAGAATGAGCAGTTCTTC.

This clonotype occurred many times. The rearrangement joins TRBV2 to TRBJ1-2, with 8 bases lining up with TRBD1. The CDR3 spans 14 residues. Germline V gene data show CDR1 as SNHLY and CDR2 as FYNNEI. The trim removed 1 base at V and 7 bases at J, leaving 5 bases unmatched. The CDR3 here is CASSEGTGFGGYTF. The CDR3 DNA reads as TGTGCCAGCAGTGAAGGGACAGGGTTTGGTGGCTACACCTTC.

The chain couples TRBV18 to TRBJ1-5; no clear D gene. The germline V and J ends were trimmed by 4 bases and 0 bases, with 13 bases remaining between them. The CDR3 runs 16 residues. Germline-derived CDR1 and CDR2 are KGHSH and LQKENI. The CDR3 protein is CASSLAVRYSNQPQHF. The DNA of the CDR3 is TGTGCCAGCTCACTGGCTGTAAGATATAGCAATCAGCCCCAGCATTTT.

This chain's CDR3 is CASSWGATGPYEQYF. CDR3 nucleotides: TGCGCCAGCAGCTGGGGAGCGACAGGGCCCTACGAGCAGTACTTC. The gene calls are TRBV5-1 and TRBJ2-7; TRBD1 agrees at 7 bases. There are 15 residues in the CDR3. CDR1 is SGHRS, CDR2 YFSETQ, per germline. The V and J ends lost 3 bases and 2 bases, in that order; junction bases with no gene match: 8. Full variable domain (missing parts from reference TRBV5-1 and TRBJ2-7): KAGVTQTPRYLIKTRGQQVTLSCSPISGHRSVSWYQQTPGQGLQFLFEYFSETQRNKGNFPGRFSGRQFSNSRSEMNVSTLELGDSALYLCASSWGATGPYEQYFGPGTRLTVT.

The V and J genes are TRBV29-1 and TRBJ2-1; possibly TRBD1 for D (5 bases). Trimming left V 6 bases short and J 8 bases short, with 11 bases between. Germline-derived CDR1 and CDR2 are SQVTM and ANQGSEA. The CDR3 runs 11 residues. CDR3 protein: CSVGRAYEQFF. The CDR3 nucleotides are TGCAGCGTGGGCAGGGCCTATGAGCAGTTCTTC.

The sample holds a few counts of this clonotype. This sequence joins TRBV29-1 and TRBJ1-2; D perhaps matches TRBD1 (5 bases). CDR1 is SQVTM, CDR2 ANQGSEA, per germline. This CDR3 has 12 residues. Trimming stripped 4 bases from V and 4 bases from J, with 10 bases between. CDR3 loop: CSVALGGYGYTF. CDR3 DNA: TGCAGCGTTGCCCTCGGGGGCTATGGCTACACCTTC. Together with reference TRBV29-1 and TRBJ1-2, the CDR3 gives the full variable domain: SAVISQKPSRDICQRGTSLTIQCQVDSQVTMMFWYRQQPGQSLTLIATANQGSEATYESGFVIDKFPISRPNLTFSTLTVSNMSPEDSSIYLCSVALGGYGYTFGSGTRLTVV.

In this sample, this clonotype turned up a few times. The chain is built from TRBV11-2 and TRBJ2-7, with D unresolved. The ends were cut back, 7 bases at V and 7 bases at J, with 17 bases in the middle. The CDR3 extends over 13 amino acids. The germline CDR1 and CDR2 sequences are SGHAT and FQNNGV. The CDR3 DNA sequence: TGTGCCAGCACACCCGCTCGGTTGCAGGAGCAGTACTTC. Protein: CASTPARLQEQYF.

This clonotype was counted between two and nine times. The chain employs TRBV20-1 and TRBJ2-5; maybe TRBD2 (6 bases). Per the germline V gene, CDR1 is DFQATT and CDR2 is SNEGSKA (reference sequence). V shed 3 bases and J shed 2 bases, with 10 bases lying between them. CDR3 length equals 13 residues. The CDR3 sequence: CSARSGGQETQYF. The CDR3 bases are TGCAGTGCTAGGTCTGGGGGGCAAGAGACCCAGTACTTC.

There are many counts of this clonotype. The chain employs TRBV20-1 and TRBJ1-1; no reliable D call. Trimming stripped 1 base from V and 2 bases from J, with 5 bases between. CDR1 DFQATT and CDR2 SNEGSKA come from the germline V gene (reference sequence). The CDR3 runs 12 residues. The CDR3 region has the DNA TGCAGTGCTAGAGGAGGAAACACTGAAGCTTTCTTT. It specifies CSARGGNTEAFF.

V gene TRBV13 combines with J gene TRBJ2-2; D gene unclear. Trimming cost V 5 bases and J 4 bases, with 11 bases left between them. Germline-derived CDR1 and CDR2 are PRHDT and FYEKMQ (reference sequence). This CDR3 has 14 amino acids. CDR3 sequence: CASSQRRFTGELFF. The CDR3 DNA follows: TGTGCCAGCAGCCAGAGGCGGTTCACCGGGGAGCTGTTTTTT.

This clonotype was detected many times. This chain joins TRBV20-1 and TRBJ2-1, with D possibly being TRBD2 (6 bases). The CDR3 totals 13 residues. Trimming took off 4 bases at V and 0 bases at J, with 7 bases between the two ends. Germline CDR1 reads DFQATT; CDR2 reads SNEGSKA (reference sequence). The CDR3 spells CSATRDSYNEQFF. The CDR3 coding sequence is TGCAGTGCTACGCGGGACTCCTACAATGAGCAGTTCTTC.

This clonotype has only a few counts. V usage is TRBV6-1 and J usage is TRBJ2-3; TRBD2 matches at 9 bases. CDR1 and CDR2 from the germline V gene are MNHNS and SASEGT. This CDR3 spans 15 amino acids. V was pared by 3 bases and J by 1 base, with 2 bases of the junction left unmatched. CDR3: CASSEGGGGTDTQYF. The CDR3 nucleotides read TGTGCCAGCAGTGAGGGCGGGGGGGGCACAGATACGCAGTATTTT.

This clonotype came up many times. The rearrangement links TRBV4-2 to TRBJ1-4; D gene unclear. The CDR3 is 16 residues long. The germline CDR1 and CDR2 sequences are LGHNA and YNFKEQ. V shed 3 bases and J shed 6 bases, with 17 bases lying between them. In nucleotides, the CDR3 is TGTGCCAGCAGCCACCTATGGACGGGTTTTGATGAAAAACTGTTTTTT. This encodes CASSHLWTGFDEKLFF.

This clonotype was seen only a few times. The V gene is TRBV12-2, the J gene TRBJ2-3; TRBD1, the D gene given by the table, was not confirmed from the DNA. TRBV12-2 constitutes a pseudogene. The CDR3 loop spans 16 amino acids. CDR3 nucleotide sequence: TGTGCAAGTCGCTCCCCGTCGGGGGTTCGCGCAGATACGCAGTATTTT. Encoded protein: CASRSPSGVRADTQYF.

There are many counts of this clonotype. The rearrangement joins TRBV7-6 to TRBJ2-7, with 10 bases aligning to TRBD2. J gave up 6 bases and V 1 base, and 9 bases lay outside the gene matches. Germline V lookup: CDR1 SGHVS, CDR2 FNYEAQ. The CDR3 spans 16 residues. In DNA form, the CDR3 reads TGTGCCAGCAGCTTAGTGCCTAGCGGGAGTGTGGCCGAGCAGTACTTC. Its protein is CASSLVPSGSVAEQYF.

This clonotype was counted once. The chain employs TRBV3-2 and TRBJ2-1; the table calls TRBD1, which could not be checked here. TRBV3-2 is a documented pseudogene. The CDR3 is made up of 16 amino acids. CDR3 sequence: CASSQDTGQGINEQFF. Here the CDR3 DNA reads TGTGCCAGCAGCCAAGATACGGGACAGGGTATCAATGAGCAGTTCTTC.

This clonotype was recorded only once. V is TRBV2 and J is TRBJ2-7; D is unclear. Germline V gene data show CDR1 as SNHLY and CDR2 as FYNNEI. Trimming stripped 6 bases from V and 5 bases from J, with 14 bases between. CDR3 length: 13 amino acids. The DNA for the CDR3 is TGTGCCAGCAGGTCAACGATGGTTGACGAGCAGTACTTC. Translation: CASRSTMVDEQYF.

This clonotype was seen repeatedly, ten times or more. The CDR3 coding sequence is TGTGCCAGCAGTTATCCGGGATCCCGGCTGAATGAGCAGTTCTTC. Residues: CASSYPGSRLNEQFF. The chain recombines TRBV6-2 or TRBV6-3 with TRBJ2-1, with D possibly TRBD2 on 5 matching bases. The CDR3 length is 15 residues. Germline values: CDR1 MNHEY, CDR2 SVGEGT. Trimming cost V 3 bases and J 7 bases, with 16 bases left between them.

The V and J genes are TRBV20-1 and TRBJ2-1; unclear D gene. Trimming pared 0 bases from V and 9 bases from J, leaving 6 bases between. This CDR3 contains 11 residues. CDR1 is DFQATT, CDR2 SNEGSKA, per germline (reference sequence). In nucleotides, the CDR3 is TGCAGTGCTAGAGATCAGTTTGAGCAGTTCTTC. Its translation: CSARDQFEQFF.

This clonotype has only a few counts. This chain links TRBV19 with TRBJ2-7, with a weak D call TRBD2 (5 bases). The V end lost 7 bases, the J end lost 3 bases, and 16 bases lay between the germline ends. The germline V gene has CDR1 LNHDA and CDR2 SQIVND (reference sequence). This CDR3 is 14 amino acids long. This CDR3 is CASTLNLGGYEQYF. Here the CDR3 DNA reads TGTGCCAGTACCCTGAACCTCGGAGGCTACGAGCAGTACTTC.

This clonotype has ten or more counts. The rearrangement joins TRBV4-1 to TRBJ2-1; 9 bases align to TRBD1. Per the germline V gene, CDR1 is MGHRA and CDR2 is YSYEKL. The V and J ends lost 4 bases and 4 bases, in that order; junction bases with no gene match: 5. This CDR3 contains 15 residues. CDR3 amino acids: CASSPRTGAYNEQFF. The CDR3 coding sequence is TGCGCCAGCAGCCCGAGGACAGGGGCTTACAATGAGCAGTTCTTC.

There are many counts of this clonotype. CDR3 DNA: TGTGCCAGCAGCCAACTTACAAACACTGAAGCTTTCTTT. This encodes CASSQLTNTEAFF. V gene TRBV3-1 combines with J gene TRBJ1-1; D unresolved. The V and J ends lost 2 bases and 2 bases respectively, with 6 bases between them. Germline CDR1 LGHDT, CDR2 YNNKEL (reference sequence). The CDR3 runs to 13 residues.

The table lists this clonotype with many counts. In nucleotides, the CDR3 is TGTGCCAGCAGCGAGCAGGGGGCTTCTTACGAGCAGTACTTC. Amino acid sequence: CASSEQGASYEQYF. The chain employs TRBV9 and TRBJ2-7, with TRBD1 matching 8 bases. V trimming: 3 bases; J trimming: 4 bases; junction bases outside the gene matches: 6. This CDR3 comprises 14 residues. Germline V CDR1 and CDR2: SGDLS, YYNGEE.

The rearrangement links TRBV18 to TRBJ2-7, with D hard to call. CDR3 length equals 16 residues. Trimming took 1 base from V and 2 from J, leaving 15 bases between them. The germline V gene has CDR1 KGHSH and CDR2 LQKENI. CDR3 sequence reads: CASSPLPGLKAYEQYF. The CDR3 nucleotides read TGTGCCAGCTCACCACTCCCGGGCCTCAAGGCCTACGAGCAGTACTTC.

This clonotype was detected a few times. The CDR3 DNA is TGTGCCAGCAGTGGGGACTATAGCAATCAGCCCCAGCATTTT. Its protein is CASSGDYSNQPQHF. This chain links TRBV6-2 or TRBV6-3 with TRBJ1-5; D perhaps matches TRBD1 (5 bases). CDR1 MNHEY and CDR2 SVGEGT come from the germline V gene. There are 14 residues in the CDR3. Trimming took off 5 bases at V and 0 bases at J, with 8 bases between the two ends.

This rearrangement joins TRBV25-1 to TRBJ1-4; D is undetermined. The V and J ends lost 4 bases and 7 bases respectively, with 10 bases between them. The length of the CDR3 is 13 residues. CDR1 and CDR2 (germline): MGHDK, SYGVNS. The CDR3 loop is CASSGRELEKLFF. The CDR3 DNA sequence: TGTGCCAGCAGTGGGAGGGAGCTTGAAAAACTGTTTTTT.